This T cell receptor (beta chain) was captured in a study of blood T cell repertoires in COVID-19. In the study overall: T cells, B-cell-depleted T cells, or PBMCs supplied cDNA or gDNA.

The method was immunoSEQ multiplex PCR; TCRdb's version includes in-frame clones alone and lacks a portion of them. The sample carries about 300,000 clones, 86% recorded once. J gave up 0 bases and V 4 bases, and 5 bases lay outside the gene matches. Germline V gene lookup returns CDR1 MGHDK and CDR2 SYGVNS. This CDR3 is 16 amino acids long. The chain couples TRBV25-1 to TRBJ2-1; 8 bases agree with TRBD2. The TCR comes from a man younger than 40 who had recovered from COVID-19. The specimen sequenced was PBMCs or T cells enriched from blood (not recorded which). CDR3 nucleotide sequence: TGTGCCAGCAGTGCGAGGCGGGGGGACTCCTACAATGAGCAGTTCTTC. This encodes CASSARRGDSYNEQFF.